The present T cell receptor beta chain was sequenced within a study of blood T cell repertoires in COVID-19. Study information: Samples of COVID-19 (acute and convalescent) were obtained from the United States, Italy and Spain. T cells, B-cell-depleted T cells, or PBMCs supplied cDNA or gDNA.

Per germline, CDR1 SGHRS and CDR2 YFSETQ. There are 22 residues in the CDR3. With V trimmed by 0 bases and J by 7 bases, 26 bases remained unmatched. Authors' methods: Estimation of nucleated cell counts was performed using reference gene primer amplification. The table came from immunoSEQ multiplex PCR; TCRdb's copy has only in-frame clones and leaves some out. The DNA was the basis for D and trimming; V, J and clone size are from that table. The sample includes tens of thousands of clones, 88% of them seen just once. The sequence derives from a human donor in a cohort sampled during active COVID-19. Input material: peripheral blood. V gene TRBV5-1 combines with J gene TRBJ2-2; 8 positions agree with TRBD1. The CDR3 DNA sequence: TGCGCCAGCAGCTTGGCCGGTACCCGGACAGGGCATCCAGGGTATTACTACGGGGAGCTGTTTTTT. Translated: CASSLAGTRTGHPGYYYGELFF.